This TCR beta chain emerged from a study of blood T cell repertoires in COVID-19. Across the whole study: COVID-19 samples collected from the United States, Italy and Spain covered acute and convalescent phases.

Germline trimming cut 0 bases from V and 4 bases from J; bases unmatched to any gene: 0. Germline values: CDR1 SGDLS, CDR2 YYNGEE. The CDR3 consists of 13 residues. Repertoires were generated with immunoSEQ multiplex PCR, while TCRdb's copy carries only in-frame clones and drops some. The sample carries more than 300,000 clones, approximately 89% recorded once. Sequencing input: peripheral blood. The clonotype was recovered from a woman under 40 with COVID-19, enrolled during active disease. This chain links TRBV9 with TRBJ1-1; 7 bases match TRBD1. For the CDR3, the DNA is TGTGCCAGCAGCGTAGACAGGGGCACTGAAGCTTTCTTT. Encoded protein: CASSVDRGTEAFF. The full variable domain, its missing parts supplied by reference TRBV9 and TRBJ1-1, is DSGVTQTPKHLITATGQRVTLRCSPRSGDLSVYWYQQSLDQGLQFLIQYYNGEERAKGNILERFSAQQFPDLHSELNLSSLELGDSALYFCASSVDRGTEAFFGQGTRLTVV.